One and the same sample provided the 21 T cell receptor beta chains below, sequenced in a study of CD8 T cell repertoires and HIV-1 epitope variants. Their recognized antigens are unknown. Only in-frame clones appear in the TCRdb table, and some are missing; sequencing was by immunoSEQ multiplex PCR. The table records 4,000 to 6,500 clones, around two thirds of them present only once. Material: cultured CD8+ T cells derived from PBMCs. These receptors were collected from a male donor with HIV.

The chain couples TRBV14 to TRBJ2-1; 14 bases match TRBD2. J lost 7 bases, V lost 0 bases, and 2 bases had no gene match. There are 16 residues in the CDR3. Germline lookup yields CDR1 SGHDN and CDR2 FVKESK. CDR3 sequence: CASSQETSGRVNEQFF. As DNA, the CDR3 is TGTGCCAGCAGCCAAGAGACTAGCGGGAGGGTGAATGAGCAGTTCTTC. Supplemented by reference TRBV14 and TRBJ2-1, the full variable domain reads EAGVTQFPSHSVIEKGQTVTLRCDPISGHDNLYWYRRVMGKEIKFLLHFVKESKQDESGMPNNRFLAERTGGTYSTLKVQPAELEDSGVYFCASSQETSGRVNEQFFGPGTRLTVL.

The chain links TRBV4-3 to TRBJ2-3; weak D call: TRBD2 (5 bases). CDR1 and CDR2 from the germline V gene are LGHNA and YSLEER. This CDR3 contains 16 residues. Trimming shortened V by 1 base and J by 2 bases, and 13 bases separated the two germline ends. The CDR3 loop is CASSQANGLATDTQYF. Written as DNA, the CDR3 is TGCGCCAGCAGCCAAGCCAACGGGCTAGCCACAGATACGCAGTATTTT.

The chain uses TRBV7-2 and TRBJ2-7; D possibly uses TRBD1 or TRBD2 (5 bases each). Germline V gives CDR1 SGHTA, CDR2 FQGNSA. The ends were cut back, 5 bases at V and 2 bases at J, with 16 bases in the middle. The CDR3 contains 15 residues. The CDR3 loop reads CASSLTGGGAYEQYF. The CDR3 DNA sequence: TGTGCCAGCAGCCTAACAGGTGGAGGAGCCTACGAGCAGTACTTC.

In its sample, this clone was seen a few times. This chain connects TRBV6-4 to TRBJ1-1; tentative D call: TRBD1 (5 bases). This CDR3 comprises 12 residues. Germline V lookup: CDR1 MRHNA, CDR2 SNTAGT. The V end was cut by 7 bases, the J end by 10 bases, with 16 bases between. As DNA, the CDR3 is TGTGCCAGCACCGATGGGGGGATAAGAGCTTTCTTT. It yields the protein CASTDGGIRAFF.

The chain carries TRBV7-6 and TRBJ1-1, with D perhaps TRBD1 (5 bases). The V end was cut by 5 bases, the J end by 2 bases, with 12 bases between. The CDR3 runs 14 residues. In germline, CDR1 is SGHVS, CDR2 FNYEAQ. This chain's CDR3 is CASSLGVLNTEAFF. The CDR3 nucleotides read TGTGCCAGCAGCCTAGGGGTTCTTAACACTGAAGCTTTCTTT.

The CDR3 bases are TGTGCCAGCAGTGACCCCTGGGTGGTCACTAGCGGGGGGTACACCGGGGAGCTGTTTTTT. It specifies CASSDPWVVTSGGYTGELFF. The chain has TRBV6-1 and TRBJ2-2; 12 positions match TRBD2. The V gene end was trimmed by 3 bases and the J gene end by 3 bases; junction bases not matched to a gene: 14. The CDR3 consists of 20 residues. Germline CDR1 and CDR2: MNHNS and SASEGT.

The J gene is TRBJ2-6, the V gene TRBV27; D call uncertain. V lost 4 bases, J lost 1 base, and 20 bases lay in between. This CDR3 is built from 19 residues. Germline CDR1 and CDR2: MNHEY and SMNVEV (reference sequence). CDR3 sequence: CASSSMTEQVLSGANVLTF. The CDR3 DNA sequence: TGTGCCAGCAGTTCGATGACGGAGCAAGTTCTTTCTGGGGCCAACGTCCTGACTTTC.

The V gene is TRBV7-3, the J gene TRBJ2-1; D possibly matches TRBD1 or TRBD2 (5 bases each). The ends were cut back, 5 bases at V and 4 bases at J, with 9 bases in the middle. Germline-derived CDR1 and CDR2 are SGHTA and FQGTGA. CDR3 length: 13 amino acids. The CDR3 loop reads CASSPGQYNEQFF. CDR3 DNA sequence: TGTGCCAGCAGCCCGGGGCAGTACAATGAGCAGTTCTTC. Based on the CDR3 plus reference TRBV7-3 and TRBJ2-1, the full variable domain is GAGVSQTPSNKVTEKGKYVELRCDPISGHTALYWYRQSLGQGPEFLIYFQGTGAADDSGLPNDRFFAVRPEGSVSTLKIQRTERGDSAVYLCASSPGQYNEQFFGPGTRLTVL.

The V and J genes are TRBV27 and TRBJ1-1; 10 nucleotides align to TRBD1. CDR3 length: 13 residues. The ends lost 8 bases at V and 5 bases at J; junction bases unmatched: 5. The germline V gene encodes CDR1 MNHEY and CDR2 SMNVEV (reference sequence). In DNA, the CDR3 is TGTGCCAGCGGATGGACAGGGGGGACTGAAGCTTTCTTT. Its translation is CASGWTGGTEAFF.

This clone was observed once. CDR3 sequence: CASSSRPGAETQYF. The CDR3 DNA reads TGTGCCAGCAGCTCCCGGCCCGGGGCGGAGACCCAGTACTTC. V usage is TRBV2 and J usage is TRBJ2-5, with D perhaps given as TRBD1 or TRBD2 (5 bases each). V dropped 6 bases and J dropped 5 bases, with 16 bases sitting between them. The CDR3 is 14 residues long. The V gene's germline CDR1 is SNHLY and CDR2 FYNNEI.

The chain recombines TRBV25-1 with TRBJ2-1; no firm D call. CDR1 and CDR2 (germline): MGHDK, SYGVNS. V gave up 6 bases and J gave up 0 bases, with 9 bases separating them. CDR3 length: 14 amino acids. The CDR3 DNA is TGTGCCAGCAGACCGGCGAGCTCCTACAATGAGCAGTTCTTC. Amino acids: CASRPASSYNEQFF.

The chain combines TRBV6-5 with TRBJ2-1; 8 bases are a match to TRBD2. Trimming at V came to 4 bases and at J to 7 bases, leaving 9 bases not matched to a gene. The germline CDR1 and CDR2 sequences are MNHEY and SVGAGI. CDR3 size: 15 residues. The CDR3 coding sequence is TGTGCCAGCAGTTGGAGACTAGCGATGGTTAATGAGCAGTTCTTC. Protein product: CASSWRLAMVNEQFF.

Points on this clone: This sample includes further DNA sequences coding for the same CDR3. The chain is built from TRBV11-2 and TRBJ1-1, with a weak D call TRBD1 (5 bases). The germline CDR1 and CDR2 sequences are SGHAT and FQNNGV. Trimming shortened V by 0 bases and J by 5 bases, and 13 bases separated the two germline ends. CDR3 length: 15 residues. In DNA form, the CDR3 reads TGTGCCAGCAGCTTAGATTGGCAGGGAAGGACTGAAGCTTTCTTT. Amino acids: CASSLDWQGRTEAFF.

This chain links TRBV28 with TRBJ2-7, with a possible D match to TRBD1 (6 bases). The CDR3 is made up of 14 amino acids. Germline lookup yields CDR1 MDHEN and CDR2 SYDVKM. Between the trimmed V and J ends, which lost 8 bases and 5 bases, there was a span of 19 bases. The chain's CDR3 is CASSPGWGRNEQYF. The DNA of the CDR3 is TGTGCCAGCTCCCCCGGGTGGGGGCGGAACGAGCAGTACTTC.

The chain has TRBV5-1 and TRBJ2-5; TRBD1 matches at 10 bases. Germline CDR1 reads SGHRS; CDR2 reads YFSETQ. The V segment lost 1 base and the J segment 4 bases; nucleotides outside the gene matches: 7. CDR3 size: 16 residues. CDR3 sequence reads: CASSLTSGQGGETQYF. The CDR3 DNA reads TGCGCCAGCAGCTTGACGTCCGGACAGGGGGGAGAGACCCAGTACTTC. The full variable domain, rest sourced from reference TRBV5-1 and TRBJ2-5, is KAGVTQTPRYLIKTRGQQVTLSCSPISGHRSVSWYQQTPGQGLQFLFEYFSETQRNKGNFPGRFSGRQFSNSRSEMNVSTLELGDSALYLCASSLTSGQGGETQYFGPGTRLLVL.

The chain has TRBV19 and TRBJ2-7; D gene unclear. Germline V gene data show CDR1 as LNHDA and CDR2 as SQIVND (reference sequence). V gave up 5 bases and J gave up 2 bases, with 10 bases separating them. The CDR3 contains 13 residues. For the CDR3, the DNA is TGTGCCAGTAGTTCCTCACATACCTACGAGCAGTACTTC. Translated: CASSSSHTYEQYF.

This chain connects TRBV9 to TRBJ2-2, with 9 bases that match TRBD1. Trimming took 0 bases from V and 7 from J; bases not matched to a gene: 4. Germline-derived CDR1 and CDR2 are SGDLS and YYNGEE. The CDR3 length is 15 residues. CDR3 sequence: CASSVDRGQGGELFF. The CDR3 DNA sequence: TGTGCCAGCAGCGTAGACAGGGGGCAGGGCGGGGAGCTGTTTTTT.

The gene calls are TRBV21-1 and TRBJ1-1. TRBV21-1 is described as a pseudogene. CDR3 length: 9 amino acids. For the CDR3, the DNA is TGTGCCAGCAGCAAACAAGCTTTCTTT. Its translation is CASSKQAFF.

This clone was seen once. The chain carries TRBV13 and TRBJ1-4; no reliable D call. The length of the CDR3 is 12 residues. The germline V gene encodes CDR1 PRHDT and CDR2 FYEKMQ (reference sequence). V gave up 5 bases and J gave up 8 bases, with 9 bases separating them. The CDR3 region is CASSDKGEKLFF. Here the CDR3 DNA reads TGTGCCAGCAGCGATAAAGGAGAAAAACTGTTTTTT. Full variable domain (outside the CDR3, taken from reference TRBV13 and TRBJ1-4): AAGVIQSPRHLIKEKRETATLKCYPIPRHDTVYWYQQGPGQDPQFLISFYEKMQSDKGSIPDRFSAQQFSDYHSELNMSSLELGDSALYFCASSDKGEKLFFGSGTQLSVL.

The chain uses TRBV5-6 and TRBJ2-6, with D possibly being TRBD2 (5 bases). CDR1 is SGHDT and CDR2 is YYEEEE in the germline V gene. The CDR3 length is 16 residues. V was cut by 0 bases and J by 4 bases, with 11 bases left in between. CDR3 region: CASSLAGVEGANVLTF. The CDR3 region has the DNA TGTGCCAGCAGCTTGGCCGGGGTGGAGGGGGCCAACGTCCTGACTTTC. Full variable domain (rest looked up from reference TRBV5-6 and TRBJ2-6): DAGVTQSPTHLIKTRGQQVTLRCSPKSGHDTVSWYQQALGQGPQFIFQYYEEEERQRGNFPDRFSGHQFPNYSSELNVNALLLGDSALYLCASSLAGVEGANVLTFGAGSRLTVL.

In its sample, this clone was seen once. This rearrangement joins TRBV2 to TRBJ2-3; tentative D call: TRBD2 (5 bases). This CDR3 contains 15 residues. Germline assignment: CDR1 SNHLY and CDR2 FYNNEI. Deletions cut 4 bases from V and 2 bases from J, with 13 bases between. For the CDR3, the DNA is TGTGCCAGCAGTGTAGTCGGGAAGATCACAGATACGCAGTATTTT. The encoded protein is CASSVVGKITDTQYF.